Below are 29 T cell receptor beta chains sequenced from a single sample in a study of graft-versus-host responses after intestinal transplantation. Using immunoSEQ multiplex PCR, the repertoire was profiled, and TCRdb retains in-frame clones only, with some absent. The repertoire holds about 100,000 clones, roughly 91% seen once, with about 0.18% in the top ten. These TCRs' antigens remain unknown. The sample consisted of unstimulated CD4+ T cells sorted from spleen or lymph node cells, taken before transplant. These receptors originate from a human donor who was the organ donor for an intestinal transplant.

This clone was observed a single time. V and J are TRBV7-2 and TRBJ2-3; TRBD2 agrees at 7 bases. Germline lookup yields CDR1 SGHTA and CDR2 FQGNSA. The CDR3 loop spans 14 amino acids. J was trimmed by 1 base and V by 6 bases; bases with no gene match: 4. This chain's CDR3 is CASRSAGGTDTQYF. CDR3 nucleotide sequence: TGTGCCAGCAGGTCGGCGGGGGGCACAGATACGCAGTATTTT.

The CDR3 region is CASSQAGQNLYGYTF. The CDR3 coding sequence is TGCGCCAGCAGCCAAGCAGGTCAAAACCTTTATGGCTACACCTTC. This chain links TRBV4-3 with TRBJ1-2, with D hard to call. Trimming removed 1 base from V and 5 bases from J, with 14 bases in between. CDR3 length: 15 amino acids. CDR1 LGHNA and CDR2 YSLEER come from the germline V gene.

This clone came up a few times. CDR3 DNA sequence: TGTGCCAGCAGACCCCACGGGAACTATGGCTACACCTTC. Translated, it gives CASRPHGNYGYTF. The gene calls are TRBV2 and TRBJ1-2; D remains unclear. CDR3 length: 13 amino acids. Per the germline V gene, CDR1 is SNHLY and CDR2 is FYNNEI. V gave up 6 bases and J gave up 2 bases, with 10 bases separating them.

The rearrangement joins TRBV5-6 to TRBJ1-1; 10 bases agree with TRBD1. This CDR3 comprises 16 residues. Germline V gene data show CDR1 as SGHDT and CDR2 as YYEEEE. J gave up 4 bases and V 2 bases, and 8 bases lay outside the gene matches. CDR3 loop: CASSFRTGGRLTEAFF. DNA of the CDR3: TGTGCCAGCAGCTTCCGGACAGGGGGTAGACTCACTGAAGCTTTCTTT.

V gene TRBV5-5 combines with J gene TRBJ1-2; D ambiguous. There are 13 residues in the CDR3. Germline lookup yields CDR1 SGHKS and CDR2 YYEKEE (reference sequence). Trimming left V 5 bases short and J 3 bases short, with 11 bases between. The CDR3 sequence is CASSPDNHYGYTF. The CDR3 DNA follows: TGTGCCAGCAGTCCTGACAATCACTATGGCTACACCTTC. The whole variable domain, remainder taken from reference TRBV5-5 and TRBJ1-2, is DAGVTQSPTHLIKTRGQQVTLRCSPISGHKSVSWYQQVLGQGPQFIFQYYEKEERGRGNFPDRFSARQFPNYSSELNVNALLLGDSALYLCASSPDNHYGYTFGSGTRLTVV.

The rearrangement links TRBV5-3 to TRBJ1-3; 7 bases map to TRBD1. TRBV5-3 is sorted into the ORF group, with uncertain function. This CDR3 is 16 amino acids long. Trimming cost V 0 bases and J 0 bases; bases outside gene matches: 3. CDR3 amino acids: CARSLGDRASGNTIYF. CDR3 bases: TGTGCCAGAAGCTTGGGTGACAGGGCCTCTGGAAACACCATATATTTT.

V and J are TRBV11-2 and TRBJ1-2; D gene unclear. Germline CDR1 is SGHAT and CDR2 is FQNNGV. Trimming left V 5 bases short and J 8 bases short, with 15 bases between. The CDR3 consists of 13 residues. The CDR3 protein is CASSPLAGSGYTF. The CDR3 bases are TGTGCCAGCAGCCCCCTAGCCGGGAGCGGCTACACCTTC.

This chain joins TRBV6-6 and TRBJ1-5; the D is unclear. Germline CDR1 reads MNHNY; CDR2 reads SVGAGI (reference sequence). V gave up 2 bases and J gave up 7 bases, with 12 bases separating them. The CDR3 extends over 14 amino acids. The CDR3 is CASSYSMGEQPQHF. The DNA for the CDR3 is TGTGCCAGCAGTTACAGCATGGGCGAGCAGCCCCAGCATTTT.

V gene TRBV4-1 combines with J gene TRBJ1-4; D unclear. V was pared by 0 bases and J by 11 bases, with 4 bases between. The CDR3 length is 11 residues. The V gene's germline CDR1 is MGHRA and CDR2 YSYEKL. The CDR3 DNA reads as TGCGCCAGCAGCCAAGATCGGAAACTGTTTTTT. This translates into CASSQDRKLFF.

This CDR3 reads CASLPGFGSMNTEAFF. CDR3 in DNA: TGTGCCAGTCTTCCAGGGTTTGGGTCCATGAACACTGAAGCTTTCTTT. This sequence joins TRBV27 and TRBJ1-1, with a possible D match to TRBD1 (5 bases). The CDR3 runs to 16 residues. The germline V and J ends were trimmed by 9 bases and 0 bases, with 20 bases remaining between them. Germline loops: CDR1 MNHEY, CDR2 SMNVEV (reference sequence).

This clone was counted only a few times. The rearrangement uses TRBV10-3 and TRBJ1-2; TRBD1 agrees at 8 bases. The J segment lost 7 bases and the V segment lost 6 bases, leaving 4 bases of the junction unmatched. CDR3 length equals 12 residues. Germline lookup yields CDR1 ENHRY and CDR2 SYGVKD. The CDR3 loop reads CAIRMDRAGYTF. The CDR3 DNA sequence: TGTGCCATCAGGATGGACAGGGCTGGCTACACCTTC.

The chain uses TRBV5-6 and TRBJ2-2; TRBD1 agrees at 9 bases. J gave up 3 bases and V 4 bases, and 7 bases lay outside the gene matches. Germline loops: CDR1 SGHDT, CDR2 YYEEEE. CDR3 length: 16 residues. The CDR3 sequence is CASSPDRGRDTGELFF. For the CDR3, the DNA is TGTGCCAGCAGCCCGGACAGGGGTCGGGACACCGGGGAGCTGTTTTTT.

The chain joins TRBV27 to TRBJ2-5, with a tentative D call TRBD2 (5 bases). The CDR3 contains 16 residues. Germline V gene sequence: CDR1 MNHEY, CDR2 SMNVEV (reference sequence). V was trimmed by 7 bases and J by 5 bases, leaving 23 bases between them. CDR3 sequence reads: CASTGHSGVRRETQYF. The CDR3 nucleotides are TGTGCCAGCACGGGCCATTCCGGGGTAAGAAGGGAGACCCAGTACTTC.

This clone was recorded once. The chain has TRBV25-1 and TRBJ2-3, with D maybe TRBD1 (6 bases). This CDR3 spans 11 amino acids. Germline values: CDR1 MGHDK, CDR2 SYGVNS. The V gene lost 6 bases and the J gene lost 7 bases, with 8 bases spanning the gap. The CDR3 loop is CASRQGYTQYF. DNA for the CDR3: TGTGCCAGCAGACAGGGTTATACGCAGTATTTT.

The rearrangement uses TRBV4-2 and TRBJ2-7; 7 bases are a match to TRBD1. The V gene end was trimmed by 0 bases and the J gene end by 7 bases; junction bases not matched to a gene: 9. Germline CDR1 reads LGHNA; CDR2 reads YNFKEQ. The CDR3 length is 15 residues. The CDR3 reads CASSQDTGTVVEQYF. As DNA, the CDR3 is TGTGCCAGCAGCCAAGATACGGGGACAGTAGTAGAGCAGTACTTC.

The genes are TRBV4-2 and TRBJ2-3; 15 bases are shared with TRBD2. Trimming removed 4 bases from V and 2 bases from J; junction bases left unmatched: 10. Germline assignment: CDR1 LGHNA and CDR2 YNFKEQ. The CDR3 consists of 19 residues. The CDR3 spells CASSRGLAGGIVNTDTQYF. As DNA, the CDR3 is TGTGCCAGCAGCCGCGGACTAGCGGGGGGGATCGTGAACACAGATACGCAGTATTTT.

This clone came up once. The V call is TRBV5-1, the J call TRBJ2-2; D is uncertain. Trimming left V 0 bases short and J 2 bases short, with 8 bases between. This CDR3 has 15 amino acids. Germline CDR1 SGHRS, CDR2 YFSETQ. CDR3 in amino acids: CASSLVTPNTGELFF. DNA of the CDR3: TGCGCCAGCAGCTTGGTGACTCCTAACACCGGGGAGCTGTTTTTT.

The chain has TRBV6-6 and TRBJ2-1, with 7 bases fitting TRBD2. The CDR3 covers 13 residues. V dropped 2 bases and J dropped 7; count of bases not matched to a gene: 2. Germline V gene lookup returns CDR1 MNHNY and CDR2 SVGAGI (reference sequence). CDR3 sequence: CASSYARGNEQFF. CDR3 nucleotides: TGTGCCAGCAGTTACGCGCGGGGGAATGAGCAGTTCTTC.

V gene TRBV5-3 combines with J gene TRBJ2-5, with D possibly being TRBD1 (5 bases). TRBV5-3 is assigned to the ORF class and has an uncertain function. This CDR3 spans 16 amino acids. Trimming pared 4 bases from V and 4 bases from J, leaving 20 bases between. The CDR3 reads CARSGPRVGCGETQYF. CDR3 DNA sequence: TGTGCCAGAAGCGGTCCCAGGGTAGGGTGTGGAGAGACCCAGTACTTC.

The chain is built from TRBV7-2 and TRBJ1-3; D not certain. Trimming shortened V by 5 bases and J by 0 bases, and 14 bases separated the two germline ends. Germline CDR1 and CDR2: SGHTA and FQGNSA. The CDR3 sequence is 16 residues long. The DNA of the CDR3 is TGTGCCAGCAGCCCCTCTCGTCCCAGCTCTGGAAACACCATATATTTT. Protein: CASSPSRPSSGNTIYF.

The CDR3 here is CASSLVQGVSGYTF. For the CDR3, the DNA is TGTGCCAGCAGCTTAGTACAGGGGGTGTCTGGCTACACCTTC. The chain employs TRBV7-9 and TRBJ1-2; 8 nucleotides agree with TRBD1. V dropped 1 base and J dropped 7; count of bases not matched to a gene: 5. The CDR3 runs 14 residues. From germline, CDR1 is SEHNR and CDR2 FQNEAQ (reference sequence).

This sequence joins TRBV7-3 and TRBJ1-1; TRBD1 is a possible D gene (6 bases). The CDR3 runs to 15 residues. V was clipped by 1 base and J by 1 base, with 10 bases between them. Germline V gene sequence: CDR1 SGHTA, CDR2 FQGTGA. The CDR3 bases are TGTGCCAGCAGCTTAAAGGGCAGGGGGAACACTGAAGCTTTCTTT. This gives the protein CASSLKGRGNTEAFF. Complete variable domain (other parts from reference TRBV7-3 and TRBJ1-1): GAGVSQTPSNKVTEKGKYVELRCDPISGHTALYWYRQSLGQGPEFLIYFQGTGAADDSGLPNDRFFAVRPEGSVSTLKIQRTERGDSAVYLCASSLKGRGNTEAFFGQGTRLTVV.

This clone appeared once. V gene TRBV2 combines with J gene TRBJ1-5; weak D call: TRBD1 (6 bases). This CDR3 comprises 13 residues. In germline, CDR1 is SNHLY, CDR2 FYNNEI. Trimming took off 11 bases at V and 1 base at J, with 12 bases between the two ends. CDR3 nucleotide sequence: TGTGCCGGAAACAGGGAAAGCAATCAGCCCCAGCATTTT. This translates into CAGNRESNQPQHF.

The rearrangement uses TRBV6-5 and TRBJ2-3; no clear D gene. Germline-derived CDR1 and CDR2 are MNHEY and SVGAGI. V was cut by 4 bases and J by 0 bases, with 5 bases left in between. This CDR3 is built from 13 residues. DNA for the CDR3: TGTGCCAGCAGTTCCCAGAGCACAGATACGCAGTATTTT. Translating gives CASSSQSTDTQYF.

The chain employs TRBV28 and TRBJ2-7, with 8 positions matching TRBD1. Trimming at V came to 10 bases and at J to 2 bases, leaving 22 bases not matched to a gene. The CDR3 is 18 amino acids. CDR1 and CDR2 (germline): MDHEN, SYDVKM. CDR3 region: CATHPKDRARPTTYEQYF. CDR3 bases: TGTGCCACTCACCCCAAGGACAGGGCCAGGCCCACCACCTACGAGCAGTACTTC.

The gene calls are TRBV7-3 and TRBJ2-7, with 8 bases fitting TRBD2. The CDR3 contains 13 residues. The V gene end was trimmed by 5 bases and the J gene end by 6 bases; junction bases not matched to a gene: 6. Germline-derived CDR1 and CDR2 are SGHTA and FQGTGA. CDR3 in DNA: TGTGCCAGCAGCCCCCAGCGGGGGTCCGAGCAGTACTTC. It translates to CASSPQRGSEQYF. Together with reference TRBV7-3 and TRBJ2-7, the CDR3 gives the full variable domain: GAGVSQTPSNKVTEKGKYVELRCDPISGHTALYWYRQSLGQGPEFLIYFQGTGAADDSGLPNDRFFAVRPEGSVSTLKIQRTERGDSAVYLCASSPQRGSEQYFGPGTRLTVT.

The CDR3 DNA reads as TGTGCCAGCAGCGTACAGCGGGTGGGCACAGATACGCAGTATTTT. This encodes CASSVQRVGTDTQYF. The chain uses TRBV9 and TRBJ2-3, with D possibly matching TRBD2 (6 bases). Trimming removed 1 base from V and 1 base from J, with 10 bases in between. The CDR3 covers 15 residues. The germline V gene encodes CDR1 SGDLS and CDR2 YYNGEE.

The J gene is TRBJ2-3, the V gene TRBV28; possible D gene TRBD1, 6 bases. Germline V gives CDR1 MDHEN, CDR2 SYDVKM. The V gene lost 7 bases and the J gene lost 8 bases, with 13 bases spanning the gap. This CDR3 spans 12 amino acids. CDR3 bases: TGTGCCAGCACCGCCGGGACACTTACGCAGTATTTT. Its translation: CASTAGTLTQYF.

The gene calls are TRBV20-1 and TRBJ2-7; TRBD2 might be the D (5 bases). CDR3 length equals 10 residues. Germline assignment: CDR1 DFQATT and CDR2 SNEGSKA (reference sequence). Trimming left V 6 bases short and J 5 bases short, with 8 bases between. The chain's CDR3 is CSALGNEQYF. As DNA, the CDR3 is TGCAGTGCCCTCGGGAACGAGCAGTACTTC.